The rows below give T cell receptor beta chains drawn from one sample of a study of blood T cells in healthy people across ages. Each CDR3 protein gets one entry after TCRdb re-called the 5' RACE reads with MiXCR. The sample yields 750,000 to 1,000,000 distinct CDR3 sequences, about 29% seen once. These data also featured in a second study, about T cells of mothers and their children.

Sequenced input: blood. The receptors here all came from a woman between 40 and 55 years old in good health. The CDR3 runs from the conserved cysteine through the conserved F or W. D genes are given only for firm matches. A clone size is listed for some rows: how often the clone was seen (once, few, many), or a class if it is expanded.

d_gene,v_gene,abundance,j_gene,CDR3aa,CDR3nt
NA,TRBV9,NA,TRBJ1-2,CASSVAEEGYTF,TGTGCCAGCAGCGTAGCGGAGGAAGGCTACACCTTC
TRBD1,TRBV27,NA,TRBJ2-6,CASRPLGQGIPSGANVRTF,TGTGCCAGCAGACCCCTAGGACAGGGTATACCCTCTGGGGCCAACGTCCGGACTTTC
NA,TRBV11-2,few,TRBJ2-1,CASSSPRDSAHNEQFF,TGTGCCAGCAGCTCGCCCCGGGACTCAGCCCACAATGAGCAGTTCTTC
NA,TRBV25-1,many,TRBJ2-7,CASSESGVPYEQYF,TGTGCCAGCAGTGAATCGGGGGTGCCCTACGAGCAGTACTTC
TRBD1,TRBV28,many,TRBJ2-2,CASSSGTGDTGELFF,TGTGCCAGCAGTTCCGGGACAGGGGACACCGGGGAGCTGTTTTTT
TRBD1,TRBV18,many,TRBJ2-7,CASSPGQGNEQYF,TGTGCCAGCTCACCGGGACAGGGAAACGAGCAGTACTTC
NA,TRBV18,many,TRBJ2-7,CASSTDRSYEQYF,TGTGCCAGCTCAACCGACCGCTCCTACGAGCAGTACTTC
TRBD1,TRBV5-1,few,TRBJ2-3,CASSWGTGGDTDTQYF,TGCGCCAGCAGCTGGGGGACAGGGGGAGACACAGATACGCAGTATTTT
TRBD1,TRBV6-6,NA,TRBJ2-1,CASLGAQDRGVYNEQFF,TGTGCCAGCCTTGGGGCTCAGGACAGGGGAGTGTACAATGAGCAGTTCTTC
TRBD1,TRBV20-1,NA,TRBJ1-4,CSAPGQGAFANEKLFF,TGCAGTGCCCCCGGACAGGGGGCATTTGCTAATGAAAAACTGTTTTTT
NA,TRBV27,few,TRBJ2-1,CASSTRNEQFF,TGTGCCAGCAGTACGCGTAATGAGCAGTTCTTC
TRBD1,TRBV7-8,NA,TRBJ2-2,CASSLTGWGPGELFF,TGTGCCAGCAGCTTGACAGGGTGGGGGCCCGGGGAGCTGTTTTTT
TRBD1,TRBV3-1,NA,TRBJ1-4,CASSPGDRFNEKLFF,TGTGCCAGCAGCCCCGGGGACAGGTTCAATGAAAAACTGTTTTTT
NA,TRBV19,NA,TRBJ2-7,CASSYMVEGYEQYF,TGTGCCAGTAGCTACATGGTAGAGGGCTACGAGCAGTACTTC
NA,TRBV2,NA,TRBJ1-4,CASSDKDSPNEKLFF,TGTGCCAGCAGTGACAAGGACAGCCCTAATGAAAAACTGTTTTTT
NA,TRBV7-2,many,TRBJ2-7,CASSADRFEQYF,TGTGCCAGCAGCGCCGACAGGTTCGAGCAGTACTTC
TRBD1,TRBV13,NA,TRBJ1-6,CASSAPTTGAPALHF,TGTGCCAGCAGCGCCCCGACAACAGGGGCTCCCGCCCTCCACTTT
NA,TRBV7-2,NA,TRBJ2-3,CASSLGVGATDAQYF,TGTGCCAGCAGCTTAGGGGTCGGGGCCACAGATGCGCAGTATTTT
TRBD1,TRBV5-5,NA,TRBJ2-1,CASSFQQGAWGNEQFF,TGTGCCAGCAGCTTCCAACAGGGGGCGTGGGGCAATGAGCAGTTCTTC
NA,TRBV20-1,few,TRBJ2-1,CRGGEQFF,TGCAGGGGGGGTGAGCAGTTCTTC
NA,TRBV29-1,few,TRBJ1-1,CSVAGINSFEAFF,TGCAGCGTTGCAGGGATAAATAGTTTTGAAGCTTTCTTT
NA,TRBV5-1,NA,TRBJ2-5,CASSGRTSSQETQYF,TGCGCCAGCAGCGGACGGACTTCATCTCAAGAGACCCAGTACTTC